Sequencing of this TCR beta chain was carried out in a study of glioma-infiltrating T cells after dendritic cell vaccination. Primers: 60 V beta forward and 13 J beta reverse. Sequenced by immunoSEQ multiplex PCR; TCRdb stores in-frame clones only, minus some. The table lists 4,000 or so clones, approximately 95% of them singletons. Germline V gene data show CDR1 as SGHRS and CDR2 as YFSETQ. V was trimmed by 0 bases and J by 2 bases, leaving 6 bases between them. This CDR3 is built from 15 residues. This clonotype was sampled from a human donor with glioblastoma. J is TRBJ2-6 and V is TRBV5-1, with D possibly TRBD2 on 6 matching bases. The starting material was blood, obtained before dendritic cell vaccination. The CDR3 nucleotides are TGCGCCAGCAGCTTGGCGGGGGCTGGGGCCAACGTCCTGACTTTC. Residues: CASSLAGAGANVLTF.